The next 14 T cell receptor beta chains were all read from a single sample in a study of blood T cell repertoires in COVID-19. The assay was immunoSEQ multiplex PCR, and TCRdb's table has in-frame clones only and misses some. The sample consists of nearly 250,000 clones, 75% to 90% of them appearing once. Sequenced sample: PBMCs or T cells enriched from blood (not recorded which). The origin of the receptors is a man aged 50 to 59 who had been exposed to COVID-19.

V usage is TRBV7-9 and J usage is TRBJ1-6; D is unclear. Per germline, CDR1 SEHNR and CDR2 FQNEAQ (reference sequence). V gave up 1 base and J gave up 12 bases, with 16 bases separating them. The CDR3 is 15 residues long. In DNA, the CDR3 is TGTGCCAGCAGCTTAGTTTCCGGGAAAGTGGGACCCCTCCACTTT. This sequence encodes CASSLVSGKVGPLHF.

The J gene is TRBJ2-2, the V gene TRBV6-6, with 12 bases lining up with TRBD2. Germline lookup yields CDR1 MNHNY and CDR2 SVGAGI (reference sequence). V was pared by 5 bases and J by 5 bases, with 18 bases of the junction left unmatched. This CDR3 spans 20 amino acids. This CDR3 is CASSQRGSSGRAKETGELFF. CDR3 coding DNA: TGTGCCAGCAGTCAAAGGGGCTCTAGCGGGAGGGCCAAGGAAACCGGGGAGCTGTTTTTT.

The J gene is TRBJ2-2, the V gene TRBV18; 9 nucleotides agree with TRBD1. CDR1 is KGHSH, CDR2 LQKENI, per germline. J lost 6 bases, V lost 0 bases, and 8 bases had no gene match. CDR3 length: 17 amino acids. The CDR3 DNA follows: TGTGCCAGCTCACCACCAAATACAGGGGGCGGCTCCGGGGAGCTGTTTTTT. This translates into CASSPPNTGGGSGELFF.

The genes are TRBV28 and TRBJ1-1, with TRBD1 matching 8 bases. J gave up 1 base and V 7 bases, and 8 bases lay outside the gene matches. Germline V CDR1 and CDR2: MDHEN, SYDVKM. The CDR3 has 15 amino acids. Here the CDR3 DNA reads TGTGCCAGCACAGGGGGCGGGGCGGCGAACACTGAAGCTTTCTTT. Its protein is CASTGGGAANTEAFF. The full variable domain, with the rest looked up from reference TRBV28 and TRBJ1-1, is DVKVTQSSRYLVKRTGEKVFLECVQDMDHENMFWYRQDPGLGLRLIYFSYDVKMKEKGDIPEGYSVSREKKERFSLILESASTNQTSMYLCASTGGGAANTEAFFGQGTRLTVV.

The rearrangement joins TRBV7-2 to TRBJ1-2; D ambiguous. The V end was cut by 2 bases, the J end by 7 bases, with 8 bases between. Germline V gene sequence: CDR1 SGHTA, CDR2 FQGNSA. The CDR3 length is 12 residues. CDR3 coding DNA: TGTGCCAGCAGCTTATTGGAGGGTGGCTACACCTTC. Translation gives CASSLLEGGYTF.

The chain recombines TRBV10-3 with TRBJ2-3; D might be TRBD1 (6 bases). This CDR3 is built from 15 residues. Germline V gene data show CDR1 as ENHRY and CDR2 as SYGVKD. V was trimmed by 0 bases and J by 3 bases, leaving 10 bases between them. The CDR3 region is CAISESDRGTDTQYF. In DNA form, the CDR3 reads TGTGCCATCAGTGAGTCGGACAGAGGAACAGATACGCAGTATTTT.

The genes are TRBV7-2 and TRBJ2-4, with 11 bases identical to TRBD2. J lost 5 bases, V lost 4 bases, and 10 bases had no gene match. Germline V gene lookup returns CDR1 SGHTA and CDR2 FQGNSA. CDR3 length: 17 residues. The CDR3 is CASSSLATSGVQNIQYF. DNA for the CDR3: TGTGCCAGCAGCTCGCTAGCGACTAGCGGGGTCCAAAACATTCAGTACTTC.

V and J are TRBV7-3 and TRBJ1-1, with D perhaps TRBD1 (6 bases). Germline V gene lookup returns CDR1 SGHTA and CDR2 FQGTGA. Trimming pared 0 bases from V and 0 bases from J, leaving 8 bases between. The length of the CDR3 is 15 residues. The CDR3 loop reads CASSLTGGVNTEAFF. CDR3 in DNA: TGTGCCAGCAGCTTAACAGGGGGAGTGAACACTGAAGCTTTCTTT.

The V and J genes are TRBV28 and TRBJ2-7; 7 nucleotides agree with TRBD1. CDR1 MDHEN and CDR2 SYDVKM come from the germline V gene. Trimming took 5 bases from V and 3 from J; bases not matched to a gene: 4. The CDR3 extends over 13 amino acids. The CDR3 loop is CASSGTVVYEQYF. CDR3 sequence (DNA): TGTGCCAGCAGTGGGACAGTAGTCTACGAGCAGTACTTC.

The chain employs TRBV5-4 and TRBJ2-5, with TRBD1 as a possible D gene (6 bases). The CDR3 has 13 residues. Germline V lookup: CDR1 SGHNT, CDR2 YYREEE (reference sequence). Between the trimmed V and J ends, which lost 4 bases and 0 bases, there was a span of 7 bases. In DNA form, the CDR3 reads TGTGCCAGCAGCCCAGGGGACCAAGAGACCCAGTACTTC. It encodes CASSPGDQETQYF.

V and J are TRBV25-1 and TRBJ2-5, with D possibly matching TRBD1 (6 bases). This CDR3 has 11 residues. The germline gives CDR1 MGHDK, CDR2 SYGVNS. V was pared by 8 bases and J by 5 bases, with 9 bases between. The CDR3 here is CASGDIETQYF. CDR3 bases: TGTGCCAGCGGGGACATTGAGACCCAGTACTTC.

The chain combines TRBV28 with TRBJ2-3; 8 nucleotides agree with TRBD2. The ends lost 5 bases at V and 2 bases at J; junction bases unmatched: 12. This CDR3 comprises 17 residues. From germline, CDR1 is MDHEN and CDR2 SYDVKM. CDR3 residues: CASSPLGIAGFTDTQYF. The DNA for the CDR3 is TGTGCCAGCAGTCCTCTCGGGATAGCGGGGTTCACAGATACGCAGTATTTT.

The rearrangement links TRBV5-6 to TRBJ1-3; TRBD1 matches at 7 bases. Germline V lookup: CDR1 SGHDT, CDR2 YYEEEE. The CDR3 has 15 residues. V shed 6 bases, J shed 4 bases, and the junction held 10 bases outside the gene matches. This chain's CDR3 is CASTQKGAGGNTIYF. The CDR3 DNA follows: TGTGCCAGCACCCAAAAGGGGGCTGGGGGAAACACCATATATTTT.

The rearrangement joins TRBV7-9 to TRBJ2-7, with 9 bases identical to TRBD2. Germline CDR1 and CDR2: SEHNR and FQNEAQ (reference sequence). V trimming: 1 base; J trimming: 1 base; junction bases outside the gene matches: 11. The CDR3 extends over 18 amino acids. The CDR3 sequence: CASSLGYVSGGTSYEQYF. DNA of the CDR3: TGTGCCAGCAGCTTAGGTTATGTCAGCGGGGGGACTTCCTACGAGCAGTACTTC.